The subject of this entry is one TCR beta chain. As handled by the study authors: Nucleated cell number was recorded as an estimate derived from reference gene primer amplification. The protocol was immunoSEQ multiplex PCR, while the TCRdb copy is restricted to in-frame clones and leaves out a portion. V, J and clone size are taken as reported in that table, and D and trimming were inferred from the DNA itself. This table has 250,000 to 350,000 clones, around 87% appearing once. CDR1 is SGHDT and CDR2 is YYEEEE in the germline V gene. Trimming took 5 bases from V and 8 from J; bases not matched to a gene: 18. This CDR3 comprises 16 residues. This sample stems from a study of blood T cell repertoires in COVID-19. Study-level information: Acute-phase and convalescent COVID-19 samples originated in the United States, Italy and Spain. In each case, the material was cDNA or gDNA derived from T cells, B-cell-depleted T cells, or PBMCs.

The rearrangement joins TRBV5-6 to TRBJ1-2; 7 positions match TRBD1. Material for sequencing was peripheral blood. The source of this sequence is a woman aged 50 to 60 who had recovered from COVID-19. CDR3 nucleotide sequence: TGTGCCAGCAGACCAACCTCCGGGACAGAAATCCGCGGCTACACCTTC. Translation gives CASRPTSGTEIRGYTF.